One sample yielded the 29 T cell receptor beta chains listed below, sequenced in a study of cytomegalovirus exposure and HLA in healthy donors. TCRdb's copy holds only in-frame clones and misses some; the assay was immunoSEQ multiplex PCR. The sample lists about 76,000 clones, about 95% occurring once. Sequencing was done on a sample of PBMCs. These receptors came from a woman between 18 and 29 years old in good health and CMV-seronegative.

Of note for this clone: Other DNA sequences in this specimen translate into the identical CDR3. The rearrangement uses TRBV6-6 and TRBJ1-1; perhaps TRBD1 as D (5 bases). Germline assignment: CDR1 MNHNY and CDR2 SVGAGI (reference sequence). The CDR3 runs 14 residues. Trimming shortened V by 0 bases and J by 2 bases, and 7 bases separated the two germline ends. The CDR3 nucleotides read TGTGCCAGCAGTTACTCGGGGGGAAACACTGAAGCTTTCTTT. The encoded protein is CASSYSGGNTEAFF.

CDR3 coding DNA: TGTGCCAGCAGCCGGGGGGGGGCCAACACCTACGAGCAGTACTTC. This encodes CASSRGGANTYEQYF. V is TRBV9 and J is TRBJ2-7; TRBD2 aligns across 8 bases. The germline V gene has CDR1 SGDLS and CDR2 YYNGEE. The length of the CDR3 is 15 residues. Trimming removed 4 bases from V and 2 bases from J; junction bases left unmatched: 8. Full variable domain (remainder filled in from reference TRBV9 and TRBJ2-7): DSGVTQTPKHLITATGQRVTLRCSPRSGDLSVYWYQQSLDQGLQFLIQYYNGEERAKGNILERFSAQQFPDLHSELNLSSLELGDSALYFCASSRGGANTYEQYFGPGTRLTVT.

This chain connects TRBV11-3 to TRBJ1-3; D remains unclear. Per germline, CDR1 SGHNT and CDR2 YENEEA. The V end lost 5 bases, the J end lost 2 bases, and 13 bases lay between the germline ends. CDR3 length: 15 residues. CDR3 residues: CASSMSGIPGNTIYF. CDR3 nucleotide sequence: TGTGCCAGCAGCATGTCCGGGATTCCTGGAAACACCATATATTTT.

The chain carries TRBV7-9 and TRBJ2-2, with 10 nucleotides matching TRBD1. The germline V gene has CDR1 SEHNR and CDR2 FQNEAQ (reference sequence). The CDR3 spans 16 residues. V shed 5 bases, J shed 3 bases, and the junction held 6 bases outside the gene matches. The CDR3 here is CASSRRGQGYTGELFF. CDR3 sequence (DNA): TGTGCCAGCAGCCGACGGGGACAGGGGTACACCGGGGAGCTGTTTTTT. The full variable domain, rest sourced from reference TRBV7-9 and TRBJ2-2, is DTGVSQNPRHKITKRGQNVTFRCDPISEHNRLYWYRQTLGQGPEFLTYFQNEAQLEKSRLLSDRFSAERPKGSFSTLEIQRTEQGDSAMYLCASSRRGQGYTGELFFGEGSRLTVL.

The V gene is TRBV30, the J gene TRBJ2-3; TRBD1 is a possible D gene (5 bases). The CDR3 runs 13 residues. V was pared by 4 bases and J by 4 bases, with 12 bases between. The V gene's germline CDR1 is GTSNPN and CDR2 SVGIG (reference sequence). The CDR3 loop reads CAWNVQGADTQYF. The CDR3, as DNA: TGTGCCTGGAATGTACAAGGGGCAGATACGCAGTATTTT.

The V and J genes are TRBV27 and TRBJ2-5; perhaps TRBD2 as D (7 bases). Germline CDR1 MNHEY, CDR2 SMNVEV (reference sequence). V shed 5 bases and J shed 5 bases, with 15 bases lying between them. CDR3 length equals 14 residues. CDR3 nucleotide sequence: TGTGCCAGCAGTCTGGGGGGGGCCACGGAGACCCAGTACTTC. As protein: CASSLGGATETQYF.

The sample holds one count of this clone. The genes are TRBV19 and TRBJ2-7; D gene ambiguous. V was pared by 2 bases and J by 3 bases, with 14 bases between. In germline, CDR1 is LNHDA, CDR2 SQIVND (reference sequence). The CDR3 is 15 amino acids. As DNA, the CDR3 is TGTGCCAGTAGTATACGTCCGGGTAGCTTCTACGAGCAGTACTTC. Translating it yields CASSIRPGSFYEQYF.

The J gene is TRBJ2-1, the V gene TRBV5-6; 8 nucleotides align to TRBD1. V lost 2 bases and J lost 7; bases outside the gene matches: 8. From germline, CDR1 is SGHDT and CDR2 YYEEEE. The CDR3 sequence is 15 residues long. CDR3 amino acids: CASSFLDRVANEQFF. The CDR3, as DNA: TGTGCCAGCAGCTTTTTGGACAGGGTCGCGAATGAGCAGTTCTTC.

This chain links TRBV6-1 with TRBJ2-7; 9 bases are a match to TRBD1. Germline V lookup: CDR1 MNHNS, CDR2 SASEGT. Germline trimming cut 5 bases from V and 2 bases from J; bases unmatched to any gene: 7. The CDR3 covers 15 residues. In nucleotides, the CDR3 is TGTGCCAGCAGTCATACAGGGGGCGTCCCCTACGAGCAGTACTTC. This encodes CASSHTGGVPYEQYF.

The CDR3 nucleotides are TGTGCCAGCTCACAAGGACAGGTCAGCACAGATACGCAGTATTTT. This codes for CASSQGQVSTDTQYF. The chain recombines TRBV18 with TRBJ2-3, with 7 bases lining up with TRBD1. The CDR3 runs to 15 residues. Trimming at V came to 4 bases and at J to 0 bases, leaving 4 bases not matched to a gene. Germline V gene data show CDR1 as KGHSH and CDR2 as LQKENI.

The chain joins TRBV11-2 to TRBJ2-2; D might be TRBD1 (5 bases). Germline loops: CDR1 SGHAT, CDR2 FQNNGV. V shed 4 bases and J shed 2 bases, with 11 bases lying between them. The CDR3 is 15 amino acids. CDR3 region: CASSSPTVNTGELFF. CDR3 coding DNA: TGTGCCAGCAGCTCCCCGACAGTTAACACCGGGGAGCTGTTTTTT.

This chain joins TRBV29-1 and TRBJ2-3, with 7 bases that match TRBD1. V was clipped by 4 bases and J by 6 bases; unmatched bases: 13. In germline, CDR1 is SQVTM, CDR2 ANQGSEA. The CDR3 length is 15 residues. In nucleotides, the CDR3 is TGCAGCGTTGGGTCGACAGGGAGTGTCAGGGATACGCAGTATTTT. Its protein is CSVGSTGSVRDTQYF.

The table lists this clone with a few counts. This sequence joins TRBV18 and TRBJ2-1; 8 bases fit TRBD1. The germline gives CDR1 KGHSH, CDR2 LQKENI. The CDR3 is made up of 12 amino acids. V trimming: 6 bases; J trimming: 6 bases; junction bases outside the gene matches: 1. CDR3 in amino acids: CASSDRVNEQFF. The CDR3 nucleotides read TGTGCCAGCTCGGACAGGGTCAATGAGCAGTTCTTC.

The chain uses TRBV19 and TRBJ1-5, with 7 bases matching TRBD1. The V and J ends lost 10 bases and 9 bases, in that order; junction bases with no gene match: 12. The CDR3 contains 13 residues. Per the germline V gene, CDR1 is LNHDA and CDR2 is SQIVND (reference sequence). DNA of the CDR3: TGTGCCACGGCTACAGGGGCAGGACGGCCCCAGCATTTT. Its translation: CATATGAGRPQHF.

The V gene is TRBV19, the J gene TRBJ2-2; the D is unclear. The V end was cut by 2 bases, the J end by 4 bases, with 17 bases between. CDR1 is LNHDA and CDR2 is SQIVND in the germline V gene (reference sequence). The CDR3 sequence is 17 residues long. CDR3 DNA: TGTGCCAGTAGTATAACGTATTTCAGGTACATCACCGGGGAGCTGTTTTTT. Translation: CASSITYFRYITGELFF.

Written as DNA, the CDR3 is TGTGCCATCAGCTCTACAGGGGTCGGGGAGCTGTTTTTT. Its translation is CAISSTGVGELFF. The V gene is TRBV10-3, the J gene TRBJ2-2; TRBD1 matches at 7 bases. The V gene's germline CDR1 is ENHRY and CDR2 SYGVKD. With V trimmed by 6 bases and J by 7 bases, 5 bases remained unmatched. CDR3 length: 13 amino acids.

This clone occurred once. The chain employs TRBV2 and TRBJ2-2; 7 nucleotides line up with TRBD1. Unmatched junction bases numbered 5, after V lost 4 bases and J lost 6 bases. The CDR3 length is 14 residues. Germline-derived CDR1 and CDR2 are SNHLY and FYNNEI. The chain's CDR3 is CASSGRQGPGELFF. The CDR3 DNA reads as TGTGCCAGCAGTGGGAGACAGGGACCCGGGGAGCTGTTTTTT.

The chain couples TRBV27 to TRBJ1-1; D is perhaps TRBD1 (6 bases). Trimming stripped 7 bases from V and 4 bases from J, with 13 bases between. This CDR3 contains 13 residues. The germline V gene encodes CDR1 MNHEY and CDR2 SMNVEV (reference sequence). CDR3 in DNA: TGTGCCAGCACCCCAGGGGAGTCCACTGAAGCTTTCTTT. Its translation is CASTPGESTEAFF.

V and J are TRBV5-1 and TRBJ2-3; maybe TRBD1 (5 bases). V lost 0 bases and J 5 bases, leaving 16 bases between the germline ends. Germline CDR1 reads SGHRS; CDR2 reads YFSETQ. This CDR3 comprises 16 residues. This CDR3 reads CASSLDFYGARDTQYF. In nucleotides, the CDR3 is TGCGCCAGCAGCTTGGATTTTTATGGGGCGCGAGATACGCAGTATTTT.

V and J are TRBV19 and TRBJ1-1, with TRBD1 matching over 10 bases. V shed 9 bases, J shed 3 bases, and the junction held 4 bases outside the gene matches. CDR1 and CDR2 from the germline V gene are LNHDA and SQIVND (reference sequence). The CDR3 loop spans 13 amino acids. DNA for the CDR3: TGTGCCAGCCAGGGACAGGGGCACACTGAAGCTTTCTTT. Its protein product is CASQGQGHTEAFF.

CDR3 coding DNA: TGTGCCAGTAGTCGATCGGAGGACAGCCGAAAAGCTTTCTTT. As protein: CASSRSEDSRKAFF. This chain links TRBV19 with TRBJ1-1, with D perhaps TRBD1 (6 bases). Germline V gives CDR1 LNHDA, CDR2 SQIVND (reference sequence). The CDR3 spans 14 residues. V lost 5 bases and J 9 bases, leaving 19 bases between the germline ends.

The chain is built from TRBV7-2 and TRBJ2-2, with 8 bases that match TRBD1. Per the germline V gene, CDR1 is SGHTA and CDR2 is FQGNSA. The trim removed 6 bases at V and 7 bases at J, leaving 10 bases unmatched. This CDR3 spans 15 amino acids. CDR3 loop: CASRTQTGANGELFF. As DNA, the CDR3 is TGTGCCAGCAGGACCCAGACAGGGGCTAACGGGGAGCTGTTTTTT. Combining the CDR3 with reference TRBV7-2 and TRBJ2-2 gives the whole variable domain GAGVSQSPSNKVTEKGKDVELRCDPISGHTALYWYRQSLGQGLEFLIYFQGNSAPDKSGLPSDRFSAERTGGSVSTLTIQRTQQEDSAVYLCASRTQTGANGELFFGEGSRLTVL.

The chain joins TRBV6-1 to TRBJ2-7; TRBD1 matches at 9 bases. Trimming at V came to 0 bases and at J to 5 bases, leaving 8 bases not matched to a gene. This CDR3 spans 16 amino acids. Germline V lookup: CDR1 MNHNS, CDR2 SASEGT. The CDR3 nucleotides read TGTGCCAGCAGTGAAGCAGGAGGGGGACAGGGAAACGAGCAGTACTTC. Encoded protein: CASSEAGGGQGNEQYF.

The genes are TRBV7-3 and TRBJ2-2; 8 bases map to TRBD1. This CDR3 is 15 amino acids long. Germline V gives CDR1 SGHTA, CDR2 FQGTGA. V was pared by 0 bases and J by 4 bases, with 1 base of the junction left unmatched. The CDR3 region is CASSLTTGGTGELFF. The DNA for the CDR3 is TGTGCCAGCAGCTTAACTACAGGGGGCACCGGGGAGCTGTTTTTT. Based on the CDR3 plus reference TRBV7-3 and TRBJ2-2, the full variable domain is GAGVSQTPSNKVTEKGKYVELRCDPISGHTALYWYRQSLGQGPEFLIYFQGTGAADDSGLPNDRFFAVRPEGSVSTLKIQRTERGDSAVYLCASSLTTGGTGELFFGEGSRLTVL.

The chain has TRBV21-1 and TRBJ1-4. TRBV21-1 constitutes a pseudogene. The CDR3 covers 17 residues. CDR3 in DNA: TGTGCCAGCAGCTCACGCCCTTATGACGGGTTGAATGAAAAACTGTTTTTT. Translating gives CASSSRPYDGLNEKLFF.

The rearrangement joins TRBV7-3 to TRBJ2-1, with D maybe TRBD1 (6 bases). V dropped 8 bases and J dropped 4 bases, with 12 bases sitting between them. Germline-derived CDR1 and CDR2 are SGHTA and FQGTGA. The CDR3 length is 13 residues. This chain's CDR3 is CASSLQGYNEQFF. In DNA form, the CDR3 reads TGTGCCAGCTCCCTACAGGGTTACAATGAGCAGTTCTTC.

V usage is TRBV10-3 and J usage is TRBJ2-5, with 10 bases that match TRBD2. V gave up 6 bases and J gave up 4 bases; unmatched junction bases: 8. This CDR3 contains 15 residues. CDR1 ENHRY and CDR2 SYGVKD come from the germline V gene. DNA of the CDR3: TGTGCCATCAGGACACCTAGCGGGGGTGGAGAGACCCAGTACTTC. It encodes CAIRTPSGGGETQYF.

This sequence joins TRBV28 and TRBJ2-3; 13 bases are a match to TRBD2. The CDR3 spans 16 residues. Germline assignment: CDR1 MDHEN and CDR2 SYDVKM. With V trimmed by 6 bases and J by 6 bases, 9 bases remained unmatched. The CDR3 DNA is TGTGCCAGCAGCACCTCGACTAGCGGGGGGCGGGATACGCAGTATTTT. Translated: CASSTSTSGGRDTQYF.

The chain carries TRBV9 and TRBJ1-4; D perhaps matches TRBD1 (5 bases). Trimming removed 0 bases at V and 5 bases at J, with 11 bases between. The germline V gene has CDR1 SGDLS and CDR2 YYNGEE. The CDR3 runs to 15 residues. CDR3 amino acids: CASSVVGARNEKLFF. CDR3 sequence (DNA): TGTGCCAGCAGCGTAGTTGGGGCTAGGAATGAAAAACTGTTTTTT.